The T cell receptor (beta chain) under discussion was sequenced for a study of T cell responses to AZD1222 COVID-19 vaccine. Study as a whole: Timing groups of about 4 and about 12 weeks for second doses were pooled.

Note on this clone: The antigen remains undetermined.

Assay: immunoSEQ multiplex PCR; the TCRdb copy retains only in-frame clones and omits some. The sample includes around 94,000 clones, 85% to 90% of them seen just once. CDR1 and CDR2 (germline): MRHNA, SNTAGT. The J segment lost 7 bases and the V segment lost 5 bases, leaving 20 bases of the junction unmatched. This CDR3 region has 18 residues. Study findings and constraints: Vaccination with two AZD1222 doses was followed by a rise in Spike-specific TCR breadth and depth. Donors were chiefly white British, with a greater number of females, and clonal diversity was perhaps underestimated.

The sequencing used peripheral blood, collected on day 0 of AZD1222 vaccination. The source of this sequence is an adult in good health. V usage is TRBV6-4 and J usage is TRBJ1-5; TRBD1 matches 7 bases. The CDR3 DNA reads as TGTGCCAGCAGTAGGTCAAAGGGGGCCGGTAAAGGGAACCAGCCCCAGCATTTT. Amino acid sequence: CASSRSKGAGKGNQPQHF.